This TCR beta chain was identified during a study of human T cells and chemical hapten exposure. Overall study: Patients, largely female, had alopecia areata, totalis or universalis. Among samples, TCR yields varied mainly because of small differences in pooled library volume. Study results and caveats: The donors suffered from alopecia, so their immune response may not match that of healthy people.

This clonotype was observed at least ten times. No antigen is known for it. Documented time point: patch test 2, 6 weeks after DPC sensitization. As to treatment: therapeutic diphenylcyclopropenone sensitization with weekly scalp DPC. Via MiXCR, TCRdb re-called the RACE reads, giving one row per CDR3 protein. The sample yields about 400,000 distinct CDR3 sequences, about 6% seen once. CDR1 is LGHNA and CDR2 is YSLEER in the germline V gene. The CDR3 covers 13 residues. V was clipped by 6 bases and J by 4 bases, with 9 bases between them. The material sequenced was whole blood, taken in connection with sensitization to the hapten diphenylcyclopropenone (DPC). This sequence originates from a woman aged 18-35 years with alopecia areata. Some clones in this sample may be carry-over from other donors' samples. The J gene is TRBJ1-4, the V gene TRBV4-3; D gene uncertain. CDR3 coding DNA: TGCGCCAGCAGTGGTGTTTTTAATGAAAAACTGTTTTTT. Protein sequence: CASSGVFNEKLFF.